This T cell receptor (beta chain) was found in a study of cytomegalovirus exposure and HLA in healthy donors. Study results and caveats: The authors confirmed in vitro that three CMV-associated chains were specific for CMV antigens. TCR beta sequences reportedly predicted the HLA-A and HLA-B alleles of most subjects accurately. Among TCR sequences, most were rare, though some public TCRs appeared in many donors. In presence/absence analyses, roughly uniform sequencing depth across donors was assumed.

In regard to this clone: Its antigen is not known.

Vbeta (60) and Jbeta (13) primers were used in the PCR. Sequencing used immunoSEQ multiplex PCR; TCRdb keeps in-frame clones, though not all of them. There are over 85,000 clones in the sample; roughly three quarters occur only once, and roughly 2% lies in the top ten. The germline gives CDR1 MDHEN, CDR2 SYDVKM. Trimming shortened V by 4 bases and J by 2 bases, and 9 bases separated the two germline ends. This CDR3 spans 13 amino acids. This receptor was identified in a man aged 40-50 years in good health and CMV-seronegative. The chain couples TRBV28 to TRBJ2-7, with D perhaps matching TRBD2 (6 bases). The specimen sequenced was PBMCs. The CDR3 loop is CASSSGTPYEQYF. DNA of the CDR3: TGTGCCAGCAGTTCGGGGACTCCCTACGAGCAGTACTTC.